This is a list of T cell receptor beta chains from one sample in a study of T cells in localized non-small cell lung cancer. Sequencing was performed with immunoSEQ multiplex PCR; in TCRdb, only in-frame clones are kept and a portion is missing. Of under 40,000 clones detected, 85% to 90% appear once; the ten largest clones hold 4% to 5%. Sequenced here: peripheral blood, sampled before any cancer treatment. These receptors came from a male donor at least 60 years old with stage III lung adenocarcinoma. CDR3s leave out the opening cysteine and the closing phenylalanine or tryptophan. A D gene is named only where the DNA matches it firmly. Size values are once, few and many counts, or a class for expanded clones, and some rows have none.

V	J	size	D	CDR3
TRBV18	TRBJ2-6	.	.	ASSPMGKPGANVLT
TRBV5-4	TRBJ2-6	.	.	ASRSASGANVLT
TRBV25-1	TRBJ1-2	.	.	ASSEGTRFRYT
TRBV5-1	TRBJ1-2	.	TRBD1	ASSLTGGSGYGYT
TRBV7-9	TRBJ1-1	few	TRBD1	ASSPGQTEAF
TRBV6-1	TRBJ2-7	.	.	ASSVGPSSYEQY
TRBV19	TRBJ1-4	.	.	ASSIEPASAPLF
TRBV19	TRBJ1-1	.	.	ASSPVWEYTEAF
TRBV19	TRBJ2-1	few	.	ASSSVSGSEQF
TRBV18	TRBJ2-7	.	.	ASSPRVGEFDEQY
TRBV5-6	TRBJ2-7	few	.	ASSLGRYEQY
TRBV5-1	TRBJ1-1	.	.	ASSQVVNTEAF
TRBV5-6	TRBJ1-1	.	.	ASSSGGVNTEAF
TRBV10-2	TRBJ2-3	.	.	ASSGPDTQY
TRBV25-1	TRBJ1-1	.	.	ASSDLDRSAVEAF
TRBV9	TRBJ2-2	.	.	ASETTGNTGELF
TRBV6-1	TRBJ2-3	.	.	ATAQGTDTQY
TRBV19	TRBJ1-2	.	.	ASYTAGVRYGYT
TRBV10-3	TRBJ1-5	.	TRBD1	AISDDRGSDQPQH
TRBV11-2	TRBJ2-7	.	TRBD1	ASSLVGTGRYEQY
TRBV5-1	TRBJ1-2	.	.	ASTLGTASYGYT
TRBV7-2	TRBJ2-6	.	.	ASSLGDSGANVLT
TRBV19	TRBJ2-3	few	TRBD2	ASSPRTSGIVTDTQY
TRBV4-1	TRBJ2-7	.	.	ASSQGLRGTNYEQY
TRBV6-5	TRBJ2-5	.	.	ASRRWGAEETQY
TRBV5-1	TRBJ2-2	.	.	ASSLDREGTGELF
TRBV6-5	TRBJ2-1	medium-sized	TRBD1	ASSSQGARINEQF
TRBV7-9	TRBJ1-5	once	TRBD1	ASSQTGDSNQPQH
TRBV5-1	TRBJ2-6	.	.	ASSLELSSGANVLT
TRBV2	TRBJ1-3	.	.	AFFRAGSIGNTIY
TRBV6-1	TRBJ1-3	once	TRBD1	ASSAQQGPSGNTIY
TRBV27	TRBJ2-3	.	.	ASKKRQGGDTQY
TRBV10-3	TRBJ1-1	.	.	AISELAATEAF
TRBV5-1	TRBJ2-7	.	TRBD1	ASSVESRWTGSYEQY
TRBV7-3	TRBJ2-5	.	.	ASSPDRETQY
TRBV28	TRBJ1-2	.	TRBD1	ASSLRDRGRGYT
TRBV30	TRBJ2-1	.	TRBD2	AWDSASAGGYNEQF
TRBV6-5	TRBJ2-3	.	TRBD1	ASSWGQGYTQY
TRBV19	TRBJ2-1	.	.	ASSPSGFSSHEQF
TRBV30	TRBJ1-4	.	.	AWRETGKGEKLF
TRBV19	TRBJ1-1	.	.	ASSSSLPRAF